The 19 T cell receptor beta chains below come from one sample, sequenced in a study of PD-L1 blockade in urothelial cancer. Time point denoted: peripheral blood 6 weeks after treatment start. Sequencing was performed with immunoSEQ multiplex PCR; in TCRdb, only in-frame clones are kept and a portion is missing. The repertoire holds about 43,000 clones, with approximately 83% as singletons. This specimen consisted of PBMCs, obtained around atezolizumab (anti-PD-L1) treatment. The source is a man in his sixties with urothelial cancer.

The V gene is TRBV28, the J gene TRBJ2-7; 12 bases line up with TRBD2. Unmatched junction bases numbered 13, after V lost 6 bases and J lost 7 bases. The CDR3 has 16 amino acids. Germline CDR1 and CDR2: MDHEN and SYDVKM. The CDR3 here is CASSSTSGGPSGEQYF. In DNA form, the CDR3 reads TGTGCCAGCAGCTCGACTAGCGGGGGCCCCTCAGGGGAGCAGTACTTC.

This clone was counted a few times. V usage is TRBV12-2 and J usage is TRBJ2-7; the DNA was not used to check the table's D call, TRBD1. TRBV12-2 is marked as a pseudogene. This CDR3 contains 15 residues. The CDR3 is CASRGLEGVNYEQYF. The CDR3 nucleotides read TGTGCAAGTCGCGGGCTTGAGGGGGTCAATTACGAGCAGTACTTC.

The DNA of the CDR3 is TGTGCCAGCAGATCACTGGGGGCAGAGACCCAGTACTTC. Protein: CASRSLGAETQYF. V is TRBV7-2 and J is TRBJ2-5; perhaps TRBD1 as D (6 bases). CDR1 and CDR2 from the germline V gene are SGHTA and FQGNSA. CDR3 length: 13 amino acids. Trimming took off 6 bases at V and 4 bases at J, with 12 bases between the two ends.

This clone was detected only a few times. CDR3 amino acids: CASSKTGTGVETQYF. CDR3 DNA: TGTGCCAGTAGTAAAACCGGGACAGGGGTAGAGACCCAGTACTTC. The J gene is TRBJ2-5, the V gene TRBV19; 10 bases line up with TRBD1. Trimming removed 4 bases from V and 4 bases from J; junction bases left unmatched: 6. The CDR3 totals 15 residues. Germline CDR1 is LNHDA and CDR2 is SQIVND (reference sequence).

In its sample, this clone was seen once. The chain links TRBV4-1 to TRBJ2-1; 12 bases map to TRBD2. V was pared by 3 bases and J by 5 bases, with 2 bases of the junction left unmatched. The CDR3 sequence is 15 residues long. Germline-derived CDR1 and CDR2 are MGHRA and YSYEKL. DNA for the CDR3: TGCGCCAGCAGCCAGGCTAGCGGGGGGGACAATGAGCAGTTCTTC. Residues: CASSQASGGDNEQFF.

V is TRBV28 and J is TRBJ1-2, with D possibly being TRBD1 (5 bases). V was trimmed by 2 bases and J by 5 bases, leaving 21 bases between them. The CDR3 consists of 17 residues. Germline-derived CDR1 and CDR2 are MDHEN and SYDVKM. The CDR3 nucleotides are TGTGCCAGCAGTTTAAGTCCTGGGGCGACTGGATCTTATGGCTACACCTTC. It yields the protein CASSLSPGATGSYGYTF.

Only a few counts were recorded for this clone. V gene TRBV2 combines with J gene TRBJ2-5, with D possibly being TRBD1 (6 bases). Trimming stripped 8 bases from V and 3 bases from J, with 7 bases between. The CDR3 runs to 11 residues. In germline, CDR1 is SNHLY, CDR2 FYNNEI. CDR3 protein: CASDRKETQYF. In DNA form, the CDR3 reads TGTGCCAGCGACAGGAAAGAGACCCAGTACTTC.

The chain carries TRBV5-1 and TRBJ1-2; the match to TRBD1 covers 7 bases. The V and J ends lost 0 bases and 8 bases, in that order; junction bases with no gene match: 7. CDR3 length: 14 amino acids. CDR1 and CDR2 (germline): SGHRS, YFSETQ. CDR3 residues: CASSLETGREGYTF. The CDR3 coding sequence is TGCGCCAGCAGCTTGGAGACAGGGAGAGAAGGCTACACCTTC.

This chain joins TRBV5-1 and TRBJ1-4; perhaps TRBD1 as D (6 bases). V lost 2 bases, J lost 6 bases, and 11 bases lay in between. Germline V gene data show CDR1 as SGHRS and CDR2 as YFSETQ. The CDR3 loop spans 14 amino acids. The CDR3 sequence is CASSLKSGDEKLFF. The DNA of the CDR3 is TGCGCCAGCAGCTTAAAGTCAGGGGATGAAAAACTGTTTTTT.

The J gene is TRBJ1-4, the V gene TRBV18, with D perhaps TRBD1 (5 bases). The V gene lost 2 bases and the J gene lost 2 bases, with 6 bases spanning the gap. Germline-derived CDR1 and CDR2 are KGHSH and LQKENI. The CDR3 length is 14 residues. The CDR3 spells CASSPGGTNEKLFF. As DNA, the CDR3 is TGTGCCAGCTCACCAGGGGGGACTAATGAAAAACTGTTTTTT.

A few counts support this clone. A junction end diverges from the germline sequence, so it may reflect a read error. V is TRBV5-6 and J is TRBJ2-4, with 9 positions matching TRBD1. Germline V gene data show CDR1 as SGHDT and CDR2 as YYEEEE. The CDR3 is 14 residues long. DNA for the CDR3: TGTGCCAGCAGGTTGGGACAGGGAAAAAACATTCAGTACTTC. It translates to CASRLGQGKNIQYF.

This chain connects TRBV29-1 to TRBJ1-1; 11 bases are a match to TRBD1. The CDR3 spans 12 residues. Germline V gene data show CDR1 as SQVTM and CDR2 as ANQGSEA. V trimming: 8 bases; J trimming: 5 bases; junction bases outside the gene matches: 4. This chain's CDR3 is CSTGQGATEAFF. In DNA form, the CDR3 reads TGCAGCACCGGACAGGGGGCAACTGAAGCTTTCTTT.

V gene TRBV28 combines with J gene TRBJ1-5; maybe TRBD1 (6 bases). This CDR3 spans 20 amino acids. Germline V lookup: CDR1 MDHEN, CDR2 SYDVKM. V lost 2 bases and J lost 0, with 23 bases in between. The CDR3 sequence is CASSLGGAIYGPYSNQPQHF. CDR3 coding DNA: TGTGCCAGCAGTTTAGGGGGGGCGATATACGGGCCTTATAGCAATCAGCCCCAGCATTTT.

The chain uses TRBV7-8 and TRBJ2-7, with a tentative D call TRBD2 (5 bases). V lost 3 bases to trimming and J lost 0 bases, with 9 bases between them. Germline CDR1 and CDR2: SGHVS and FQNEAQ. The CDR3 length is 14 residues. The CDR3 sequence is CASSFSGSSYEQYF. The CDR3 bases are TGTGCCAGCAGCTTTTCGGGGAGCTCCTACGAGCAGTACTTC.

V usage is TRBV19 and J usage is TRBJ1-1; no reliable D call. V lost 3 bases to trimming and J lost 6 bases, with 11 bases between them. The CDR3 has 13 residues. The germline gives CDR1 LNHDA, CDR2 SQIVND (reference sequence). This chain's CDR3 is CASSMVEPPEAFF. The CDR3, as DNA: TGTGCCAGTAGTATGGTGGAGCCCCCTGAAGCTTTCTTT.

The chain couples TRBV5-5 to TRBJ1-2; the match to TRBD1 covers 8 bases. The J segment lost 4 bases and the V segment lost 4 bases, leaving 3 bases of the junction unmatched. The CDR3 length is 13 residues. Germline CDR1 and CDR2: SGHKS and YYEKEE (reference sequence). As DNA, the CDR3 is TGTGCCAGCAGCCCGGACAGGGTCTATGGCTACACCTTC. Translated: CASSPDRVYGYTF.

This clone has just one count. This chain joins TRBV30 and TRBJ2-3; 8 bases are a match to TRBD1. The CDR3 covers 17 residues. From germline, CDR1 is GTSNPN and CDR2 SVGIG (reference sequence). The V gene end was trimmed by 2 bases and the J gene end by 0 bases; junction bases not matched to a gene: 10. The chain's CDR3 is CAWSPGTGTRSTDTQYF. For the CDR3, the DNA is TGTGCCTGGAGTCCCGGGACAGGCACGAGAAGCACAGATACGCAGTATTTT.

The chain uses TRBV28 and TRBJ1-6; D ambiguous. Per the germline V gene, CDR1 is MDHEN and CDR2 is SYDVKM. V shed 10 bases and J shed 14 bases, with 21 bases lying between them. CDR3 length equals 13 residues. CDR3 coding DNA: TGTGCCACCATAGACCCACCGGCGGGATCCCTCCACTTT. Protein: CATIDPPAGSLHF.

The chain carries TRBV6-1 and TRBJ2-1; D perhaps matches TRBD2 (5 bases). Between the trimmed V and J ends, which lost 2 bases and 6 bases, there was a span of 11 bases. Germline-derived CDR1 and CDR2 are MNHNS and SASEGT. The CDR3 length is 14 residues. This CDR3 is CASSETFGVNEQFF. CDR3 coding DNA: TGTGCCAGCAGTGAAACGTTCGGGGTCAATGAGCAGTTCTTC.